Listed here are 10 T cell receptor beta chains from one sample, sequenced in a study of blood T cell repertoires in COVID-19. Repertoires were generated with immunoSEQ multiplex PCR, while TCRdb's copy carries only in-frame clones and drops some. The data hold about 170,000 clones, with around four fifths observed a single time. What was sequenced was peripheral blood. The receptors originated from a woman of 80 years or more with acute or convalescent COVID-19.

V usage is TRBV30 and J usage is TRBJ2-7, with D possibly being TRBD2 (5 bases). The V end lost 5 bases, the J end lost 5 bases, and 16 bases lay between the germline ends. The CDR3 spans 13 residues. Germline values: CDR1 GTSNPN, CDR2 SVGIG (reference sequence). CDR3 in DNA: TGTGCCTGGTCAACCGGCGCTAGCCACGAGCAGTACTTC. Encoded protein: CAWSTGASHEQYF.

This rearrangement joins TRBV5-4 to TRBJ1-5; a weak D match, TRBD1 (6 bases). The V end lost 1 base, the J end lost 1 base, and 12 bases lay between the germline ends. Per the germline V gene, CDR1 is SGHNT and CDR2 is YYREEE (reference sequence). The CDR3 runs 16 residues. CDR3 sequence: CASSLTGTESNQPQHF. As DNA, the CDR3 is TGTGCCAGCAGCTTGACAGGGACCGAAAGCAATCAGCCCCAGCATTTT.

Notes on this clone: The same CDR3 can be traced to other DNA sequences in this sample. The gene calls are TRBV12-3 or TRBV12-4 and TRBJ1-5, with TRBD1 matching 9 bases. J gave up 4 bases and V 6 bases, and 1 base lay outside the gene matches. The CDR3 is made up of 13 amino acids. CDR3 amino acids: CASRGTGNQPQHF. In DNA form, the CDR3 reads TGTGCCAGCAGGGGGACAGGGAATCAGCCCCAGCATTTT.

This chain uses TRBV9 with TRBJ2-3, with 7 bases fitting TRBD2. The CDR3 is made up of 16 amino acids. V was clipped by 5 bases and J by 5 bases; unmatched bases: 14. The germline V gene encodes CDR1 SGDLS and CDR2 YYNGEE. Here the CDR3 DNA reads TGTGCCAGCAGACCGATTGGGCGGGAGAAGATAGATACGCAGTATTTT. Amino acid sequence: CASRPIGREKIDTQYF.

This chain joins TRBV6-2 or TRBV6-3 and TRBJ1-6; no reliable D call. Trimming removed 5 bases at V and 6 bases at J, with 11 bases between. The CDR3 spans 14 residues. CDR1 is MNHEY and CDR2 is SVGEGT in the germline V gene. This chain's CDR3 is CASSQDILNSPLHF. As DNA, the CDR3 is TGTGCCAGCAGTCAAGACATCCTTAATTCACCCCTCCACTTT.

The rearrangement links TRBV12-5 to TRBJ2-7; TRBD2 matches at 7 bases. CDR1 is LGHNT and CDR2 is FRNRAP in the germline V gene. The CDR3 runs 13 residues. V shed 5 bases, J shed 2 bases, and the junction held 3 bases outside the gene matches. This CDR3 reads CASGPRGTYEQYF. The CDR3 DNA reads as TGTGCTAGTGGTCCGCGGGGGACCTACGAGCAGTACTTC.

A few counts support this clone. V usage is TRBV28 and J usage is TRBJ1-1; 8 nucleotides line up with TRBD1. The V gene's germline CDR1 is MDHEN and CDR2 SYDVKM. V trimming: 11 bases; J trimming: 0 bases; junction bases outside the gene matches: 5. CDR3 length: 13 amino acids. CDR3 nucleotides: TGTGCCCATAAACAGGGGGTGAACACTGAAGCTTTCTTT. Its protein is CAHKQGVNTEAFF.

The J gene is TRBJ2-1, the V gene TRBV7-2, with D perhaps matching TRBD2 (7 bases). Looked up from germline, CDR1 is SGHTA and CDR2 is FQGNSA. This CDR3 comprises 15 residues. Trimming removed 5 bases from V and 8 bases from J, with 19 bases in between. The CDR3 loop reads CASSPVRGGDHEQFF. CDR3 in DNA: TGTGCCAGCAGCCCCGTAAGGGGGGGTGACCATGAGCAGTTCTTC.

CDR3 sequence reads: CASSNSQGAFRNTIYF. In nucleotides, the CDR3 is TGCGCCAGCAGTAATAGTCAGGGGGCCTTCCGAAACACCATATATTTT. The rearrangement uses TRBV4-3 and TRBJ1-3; 8 bases are a match to TRBD1. V gave up 6 bases and J gave up 5 bases; unmatched junction bases: 12. The CDR3 contains 16 residues. CDR1 is LGHNA and CDR2 is YSLEER in the germline V gene.

This rearrangement joins TRBV21-1 to TRBJ1-1. TRBV21-1 represents a pseudogene. This CDR3 has 15 residues. The CDR3: CASSKDRLFNTEAFF. The CDR3, as DNA: TGTGCCAGCAGCAAAGATCGGTTATTTAACACTGAAGCTTTCTTT.